The clone carrying this T cell receptor beta chain has only one observation. No antigen is known for it. The data stem from a study of post-analysis software for immune sequencing data. Study-wide results and caveats: Elevated frequency relative to controls characterized four to six TRBV segments in patients, TRBV5-6, TRBV5-1 and TRBV20-1 among them.

Germline V gives CDR1 SGHRS, CDR2 YFSETQ. Trimming removed 1 base at V and 3 bases at J, with 20 bases between. This CDR3 has 17 amino acids. Carried by the TCR beta cDNA libraries were unique molecular identifiers. TCRdb itself ran the PCR reads through MiXCR, one entry per CDR3 protein. Of 750,000 to 950,000 distinct CDR3 sequences listed, roughly 50% are singletons. Sequenced material: blood. The sequence came from a girl between 10 and 17 years old with multiple sclerosis. The chain carries TRBV5-1 and TRBJ2-7; maybe TRBD2 (6 bases). The CDR3 nucleotides are TGCGCCAGCAGCTTGAGGCGGGGCTCCCGTAGTGGCTACGAGCAGTACTTC. Translation gives CASSLRRGSRSGYEQYF.